Following are 5 T cell receptor beta chains from one sample sequenced in a study of blood T cell repertoires in COVID-19. Generated by immunoSEQ multiplex PCR, the TCRdb table keeps only in-frame clones and is missing some. This table has over 100,000 clones, around nine tenths appearing once. Sequencing was carried out using peripheral blood. These receptors were obtained from a man in his forties or fifties with acute or convalescent COVID-19.

The chain combines TRBV25-1 with TRBJ1-1; D is uncertain. Per the germline V gene, CDR1 is MGHDK and CDR2 is SYGVNS. CDR3 size: 11 residues. The ends were cut back, 3 bases at V and 7 bases at J, with 6 bases in the middle. The CDR3 sequence is CASSDYFEAFF. CDR3 nucleotides: TGTGCCAGCAGTGACTACTTTGAAGCTTTCTTT.

The rearrangement links TRBV5-5 to TRBJ1-4, with 7 bases that match TRBD1. CDR1 is SGHKS, CDR2 YYEKEE, per germline (reference sequence). V dropped 3 bases and J dropped 8; count of bases not matched to a gene: 16. The CDR3 has 17 amino acids. The CDR3 bases are TGTGCCAGCAGCTACCGGGCGACAGGGCCGCTCCGCGAAAAACTGTTTTTT. It yields the protein CASSYRATGPLREKLFF.

The chain carries TRBV18 and TRBJ1-2, with 7 bases fitting TRBD1. J lost 2 bases, V lost 5 bases, and 11 bases had no gene match. CDR1 is KGHSH and CDR2 is LQKENI in the germline V gene. CDR3 length equals 16 residues. The DNA for the CDR3 is TGTGCCAGCTCATACAGCCAGGGGGAGTGGAACTATGGCTACACCTTC. Its translation: CASSYSQGEWNYGYTF.

The V call is TRBV6-2 or TRBV6-3, the J call TRBJ2-2; 13 positions agree with TRBD2. V was clipped by 2 bases and J by 7 bases; unmatched bases: 7. Germline CDR1 and CDR2: MNHEY and SVGEGT. The CDR3 length is 17 residues. The DNA of the CDR3 is TGTGCCAGCAGTTACCCAGGACTAGCGGGAGCGAACGGGGAGCTGTTTTTT. Protein product: CASSYPGLAGANGELFF.

V is TRBV5-1 and J is TRBJ1-1; D perhaps matches TRBD1 (5 bases). Germline lookup yields CDR1 SGHRS and CDR2 YFSETQ. Trimming cost V 0 bases and J 3 bases, with 9 bases left between them. This CDR3 has 14 amino acids. The CDR3 DNA reads as TGCGCCAGCAGCTTGGTTGACAGTGACACTGAAGCTTTCTTT. Translating gives CASSLVDSDTEAFF.